Presented here are 26 T cell receptor beta chains from one specimen sequenced in a study of Ad26.COV2.S vaccination and SARS-CoV-2 variants. As to treatment: over 15 received Ad26.COV2.S at low or high dose, single or two shots; 5 received placebo; per-sample allocation not given. Each sample was drawn 63 days after the first injection (of vaccine or placebo). The assay was immunoSEQ multiplex PCR, and TCRdb's table has in-frame clones only and misses some. The sample contains 400,000 to 500,000 clones, 88% of which appear only once. Specimen: peripheral blood, collected in a trial of Ad26.COV2.S vaccine versus placebo. These receptors were taken from a person aged 18-65 years who received the Ad26.COV2.S COVID-19 vaccine or a placebo.

The CDR3 loop is CASSYGLANEQFF. CDR3 nucleotides: TGTGCCAGCAGTTACGGACTAGCCAATGAGCAGTTCTTC. The rearrangement uses TRBV6-6 and TRBJ2-1; 8 nucleotides align to TRBD2. Germline V lookup: CDR1 MNHNY, CDR2 SVGAGI (reference sequence). The CDR3 is 13 residues long. J gave up 6 bases and V 2 bases, and 0 bases lay outside the gene matches.

CDR3 nucleotide sequence: TGTGCCAGCAGCCCCAAAAGAAGGACAGGGACCTACAATGAGCAGTTCTTC. Residues: CASSPKRRTGTYNEQFF. The V gene is TRBV28, the J gene TRBJ2-1; 8 nucleotides line up with TRBD1. With 6 bases clipped from V and 2 bases from J, the junction kept 12 bases outside the gene matches. Germline CDR1 is MDHEN and CDR2 is SYDVKM. This CDR3 region has 17 residues.

The chain employs TRBV5-1 and TRBJ2-3; D remains unclear. The CDR3 has 14 residues. CDR1 is SGHRS and CDR2 is YFSETQ in the germline V gene. Trimming left V 0 bases short and J 2 bases short, with 7 bases between. Here the CDR3 reads CASSLGTDTDTQYF. DNA of the CDR3: TGCGCCAGCAGCTTGGGAACAGACACAGATACGCAGTATTTT.

The chain links TRBV28 to TRBJ2-3; TRBD1 matches 8 bases. This CDR3 has 14 amino acids. With V trimmed by 8 bases and J by 5 bases, 9 bases remained unmatched. CDR1 MDHEN and CDR2 SYDVKM come from the germline V gene. In nucleotides, the CDR3 is TGTGCCAGCCTTGCAGGGGGCGAAAGAGATACGCAGTATTTT. Translated, it gives CASLAGGERDTQYF.

V usage is TRBV12-3 or TRBV12-4 and J usage is TRBJ1-2; possible D gene TRBD1, 5 bases. V lost 9 bases, J lost 3 bases, and 11 bases lay in between. CDR3 length: 12 amino acids. CDR3 nucleotide sequence: TGTGCCAGTTCCGGGACCGACTATGGCTACACCTTC. It codes for CASSGTDYGYTF.

The J gene is TRBJ1-2, the V gene TRBV7-2; D may be TRBD1 (6 bases). The CDR3 has 18 amino acids. CDR1 SGHTA and CDR2 FQGNSA come from the germline V gene. V was cut by 5 bases and J by 2 bases, with 24 bases left in between. The CDR3 region has the DNA TGTGCCAGCAGCCTCCCTGTTGCACCGGGACATAAGAACTATGGCTACACCTTC. Translating it yields CASSLPVAPGHKNYGYTF.

The genes are TRBV5-6 and TRBJ2-5; TRBD1 aligns across 7 bases. Germline values: CDR1 SGHDT, CDR2 YYEEEE. Losses at the gene ends were 0 bases for V and 5 bases for J; bases not matched to a gene: 10. The CDR3 runs 16 residues. CDR3 bases: TGTGCCAGCAGCTTGGCTCGGGACAGTCCGCGGGAGACCCAGTACTTC. It encodes CASSLARDSPRETQYF.

J is TRBJ1-1 and V is TRBV4-1, with TRBD1 matching 8 bases. Germline CDR1 is MGHRA and CDR2 is YSYEKL. The CDR3 length is 15 residues. With V trimmed by 0 bases and J by 5 bases, 5 bases remained unmatched. CDR3 in DNA: TGCGCCAGCAGCCAAGACCTGGACAGGGTAACTGAAGCTTTCTTT. It specifies CASSQDLDRVTEAFF.

The chain carries TRBV4-1 and TRBJ2-7, with TRBD1 matching 9 bases. The V gene end was trimmed by 4 bases and the J gene end by 1 base; junction bases not matched to a gene: 8. This CDR3 contains 16 residues. Germline CDR1 and CDR2: MGHRA and YSYEKL. The DNA of the CDR3 is TGCGCCAGCAGCCTTTCCCTGACAGGGGGATCCTACGAGCAGTACTTC. The encoded protein is CASSLSLTGGSYEQYF.

The genes are TRBV24-1 and TRBJ2-3, with 7 bases fitting TRBD1. CDR3 length: 13 amino acids. V lost 9 bases and J lost 3; bases outside the gene matches: 5. Per the germline V gene, CDR1 is KGHDR and CDR2 is SFDVKD. CDR3 sequence: CATQRQGTDTQYF. The CDR3 DNA is TGTGCCACCCAGAGACAGGGAACAGATACGCAGTATTTT.

The chain combines TRBV27 with TRBJ1-5; D possibly corresponds to TRBD1 (5 bases). The length of the CDR3 is 14 residues. Germline lookup yields CDR1 MNHEY and CDR2 SMNVEV (reference sequence). Deletions cut 6 bases from V and 10 bases from J, with 19 bases between. CDR3 amino acids: CASRGGAAGGPQHF. In DNA form, the CDR3 reads TGTGCCAGCAGGGGAGGCGCCGCGGGGGGTCCCCAGCATTTT.

The J gene is TRBJ2-6, the V gene TRBV5-1; D gene ambiguous. The CDR3 is made up of 16 amino acids. Germline lookup yields CDR1 SGHRS and CDR2 YFSETQ. V was pared by 0 bases and J by 0 bases, with 7 bases between. CDR3 sequence reads: CASSLVMNSGANVLTF. DNA of the CDR3: TGCGCCAGCAGCTTGGTTATGAACTCTGGGGCCAACGTCCTGACTTTC.

This clone was detected once. The chain carries TRBV19 and TRBJ1-2; D gene uncertain. The CDR3 contains 15 residues. The V gene lost 7 bases and the J gene lost 4 bases, with 19 bases spanning the gap. CDR1 is LNHDA, CDR2 SQIVND, per germline (reference sequence). Here the CDR3 DNA reads TGTGCCAGTACCCGATACGCCACCGACGTCTATGGCTACACCTTC. Translated, it gives CASTRYATDVYGYTF.

V usage is TRBV2 and J usage is TRBJ1-2; D is ambiguous. V dropped 6 bases and J dropped 1 base, with 12 bases sitting between them. This CDR3 has 14 residues. Germline V gene lookup returns CDR1 SNHLY and CDR2 FYNNEI. In DNA form, the CDR3 reads TGTGCCAGCAGCCCCACCAGAGGTAACTATGGCTACACCTTC. Its protein product is CASSPTRGNYGYTF.

A few counts support this clone. The rearrangement joins TRBV19 to TRBJ1-5; D might be TRBD1 (6 bases). This CDR3 comprises 15 residues. CDR1 and CDR2 from the germline V gene are LNHDA and SQIVND (reference sequence). Trimming pared 7 bases from V and 1 base from J, leaving 14 bases between. The CDR3 DNA reads as TGTGCCAGTAAAAAAGGACAGATAAGCAATCAGCCCCAGCATTTT. Translation: CASKKGQISNQPQHF. Variable domain in full (rest from reference TRBV19 and TRBJ1-5): DGGITQSPKYLFRKEGQNVTLSCEQNLNHDAMYWYRQDPGQGLRLIYYSQIVNDFQKGDIAEGYSVSREKKESFPLTVTSAQKNPTAFYLCASKKGQISNQPQHFGDGTRLSIL.

The rearrangement uses TRBV5-6 and TRBJ2-5; D ambiguous. The CDR3 has 13 amino acids. Trimming took 0 bases from V and 3 from J, leaving 6 bases between them. Germline CDR1 is SGHDT and CDR2 is YYEEEE. Here the CDR3 DNA reads TGTGCCAGCAGCTTGGCTCTCAAAGAGACCCAGTACTTC. Amino acid sequence: CASSLALKETQYF.

For the CDR3, the DNA is TGTGCCAGCACCAGGGGAGAAAGGAACACTGAAGCTTTCTTT. The encoded protein is CASTRGERNTEAFF. V and J are TRBV9 and TRBJ1-1; maybe TRBD1 (6 bases). Trimming removed 6 bases at V and 1 base at J, with 13 bases between. Germline CDR1 reads SGDLS; CDR2 reads YYNGEE. This CDR3 contains 14 residues.

The rearrangement uses TRBV4-2 and TRBJ2-7; 9 nucleotides match TRBD1. Germline V gene lookup returns CDR1 LGHNA and CDR2 YNFKEQ. The CDR3 runs 13 residues. J gave up 7 bases and V 4 bases, and 5 bases lay outside the gene matches. The CDR3 reads CASSPGTGWEQYF. Here the CDR3 DNA reads TGTGCCAGCAGCCCTGGGACAGGGTGGGAGCAGTACTTC.

This chain joins TRBV7-9 and TRBJ1-5; 7 bases are a match to TRBD1. The germline V gene has CDR1 SEHNR and CDR2 FQNEAQ (reference sequence). V gave up 4 bases and J gave up 1 base; unmatched junction bases: 4. The CDR3 is made up of 15 amino acids. The CDR3 reads CASSSTGWSNQPQHF. Here the CDR3 DNA reads TGTGCCAGCAGCTCGACAGGGTGGAGCAATCAGCCCCAGCATTTT.

This clone appeared a single time. The chain joins TRBV4-1 to TRBJ2-4, with 8 bases lining up with TRBD2. The V gene end was trimmed by 10 bases and the J gene end by 7 bases; junction bases not matched to a gene: 9. The length of the CDR3 is 13 residues. CDR1 is MGHRA and CDR2 is YSYEKL in the germline V gene. CDR3 bases: TGCGCCACTTCCCCGGGGGGGCCGAACATTCAGTACTTC. Its translation is CATSPGGPNIQYF.

This chain joins TRBV14 and TRBJ2-3, with 9 bases that match TRBD1. Germline V gene lookup returns CDR1 SGHDN and CDR2 FVKESK. V dropped 4 bases and J dropped 1; count of bases not matched to a gene: 6. CDR3 length: 16 amino acids. CDR3 DNA sequence: TGTGCCAGCAGCCCCGGGACAGGGTATGGCACAGATACGCAGTATTTT. Protein sequence: CASSPGTGYGTDTQYF.

The rearrangement uses TRBV13 and TRBJ2-5; 8 nucleotides align to TRBD1. Per germline, CDR1 PRHDT and CDR2 FYEKMQ (reference sequence). CDR3 length: 18 residues. J gave up 4 bases and V 0 bases, and 13 bases lay outside the gene matches. The CDR3 loop reads CASSLGPGWTGRRETQYF. CDR3 in DNA: TGTGCCAGCAGCTTAGGCCCAGGCTGGACAGGGAGGCGAGAGACCCAGTACTTC.

The rearrangement uses TRBV6-7 and TRBJ2-7, with 8 bases fitting TRBD1. Being an ORF, TRBV6-7 has a function that is uncertain. V was clipped by 10 bases and J by 5 bases; unmatched bases: 13. The CDR3 spans 14 residues. The CDR3, as DNA: TGTGCCACCCCGATTAAGGACAGGGACCACGAGCAGTACTTC. It is translated as CATPIKDRDHEQYF.

The genes are TRBV9 and TRBJ1-3, with 8 bases aligning to TRBD1. This CDR3 region has 15 residues. Per the germline V gene, CDR1 is SGDLS and CDR2 is YYNGEE. The V gene end was trimmed by 4 bases and the J gene end by 2 bases; junction bases not matched to a gene: 5. In DNA form, the CDR3 reads TGTGCCAGCAGCTCCCCCAGGGGGCCTGGAAACACCATATATTTT. Translated, it gives CASSSPRGPGNTIYF.

This chain connects TRBV6-5 to TRBJ1-2; 9 nucleotides agree with TRBD1. Per germline, CDR1 MNHEY and CDR2 SVGAGI. J gave up 5 bases and V 6 bases, and 4 bases lay outside the gene matches. This CDR3 is built from 13 residues. CDR3 protein: CASSRGQGYGYTF. The CDR3 nucleotides are TGTGCCAGCAGCAGGGGACAGGGATATGGCTACACCTTC.

The chain couples TRBV27 to TRBJ1-4; D remains unclear. This CDR3 comprises 16 residues. The V and J ends lost 3 bases and 6 bases respectively, with 17 bases between them. Germline values: CDR1 MNHEY, CDR2 SMNVEV (reference sequence). The CDR3 DNA reads as TGTGCCAGCAGTTTCACGGGCGTTAGGAGGGATGAAAAACTGTTTTTT. Translation gives CASSFTGVRRDEKLFF.